The 11 T cell receptor beta chains listed next were all sequenced from one sample in a study of blood T cell repertoires in COVID-19. The protocol was immunoSEQ multiplex PCR, while the TCRdb copy is restricted to in-frame clones and leaves out a portion. The sample gives over 120,000 clones, 81% of which show up once; roughly 8% is in the top ten. Sequenced sample: peripheral blood. Receptor source: a human donor in a cohort sampled during active COVID-19.

Note on this clone: A read error may produce the germline difference seen at one junction end. V usage is TRBV12-3 or TRBV12-4 and J usage is TRBJ1-4; 8 bases agree with TRBD1. The CDR3 contains 12 residues. CDR3 in amino acids: CASSPDRERLFF. The CDR3 coding sequence is TGTGCCAGCAGCCCGGACAGGGAAAGACTGTTTTTT.

The chain recombines TRBV11-2 with TRBJ2-1; TRBD2 matches 9 bases. The CDR3 sequence is 17 residues long. In germline, CDR1 is SGHAT, CDR2 FQNNGV. V dropped 5 bases and J dropped 0; count of bases not matched to a gene: 8. In nucleotides, the CDR3 is TGTGCCAGCAGCCCTCTTAGCGGGAGTAGCTCCTACAATGAGCAGTTCTTC. This codes for CASSPLSGSSSYNEQFF. The variable domain in full, completed from reference TRBV11-2 and TRBJ2-1, reads EAGVAQSPRYKIIEKRQSVAFWCNPISGHATLYWYQQILGQGPKLLIQFQNNGVVDDSQLPKDRFSAERLKGVDSTLKIQPAKLEDSAVYLCASSPLSGSSSYNEQFFGPGTRLTVL.

In this sample, this clone turned up once. This chain joins TRBV5-4 and TRBJ2-7, with 7 positions matching TRBD2. The germline V gene has CDR1 SGHNT and CDR2 YYREEE (reference sequence). Losses at the gene ends were 0 bases for V and 0 bases for J; bases not matched to a gene: 0. CDR3 length: 14 amino acids. The CDR3 here is CASSLAGGSYEQYF. The DNA for the CDR3 is TGTGCCAGCAGCTTGGCGGGAGGCTCCTACGAGCAGTACTTC.

The V and J genes are TRBV7-8 and TRBJ2-5; 7 nucleotides agree with TRBD1. Germline V gives CDR1 SGHVS, CDR2 FQNEAQ. The CDR3 has 14 amino acids. The V and J ends lost 5 bases and 4 bases, in that order; junction bases with no gene match: 7. The CDR3 nucleotides are TGTGCCAGCAGCGTCCAAAACAGGGGAGAGACCCAGTACTTC. Its translation is CASSVQNRGETQYF. Full variable domain (remainder filled in from reference TRBV7-8 and TRBJ2-5): GAGVSQSPRYKVAKRGQDVALRCDPISGHVSLFWYQQALGQGPEFLTYFQNEAQLDKSGLPSDRFFAERPEGSVSTLKIQRTQQEDSAVYLCASSVQNRGETQYFGPGTRLLVL.

The J gene is TRBJ2-1, the V gene TRBV28; 8 bases are shared with TRBD2. The germline CDR1 and CDR2 sequences are MDHEN and SYDVKM. Trimming at V came to 5 bases and at J to 7 bases, leaving 7 bases not matched to a gene. The CDR3 runs 14 residues. The CDR3 region is CASSGLAGGNEQFF. The CDR3 DNA follows: TGTGCCAGCAGTGGGCTAGCGGGCGGGAATGAGCAGTTCTTC.

This rearrangement joins TRBV28 to TRBJ1-2; unclear D gene. Deletions cut 6 bases from V and 8 bases from J, with 10 bases between. This CDR3 has 11 amino acids. Germline V gene data show CDR1 as MDHEN and CDR2 as SYDVKM. The CDR3 DNA reads TGTGCCAGCAGGAGGGTCGTAGGCTACACCTTC. It specifies CASRRVVGYTF.

The chain recombines TRBV28 with TRBJ2-7, with 8 bases fitting TRBD1. Germline CDR1 reads MDHEN; CDR2 reads SYDVKM. The CDR3 loop spans 15 amino acids. The J segment lost 7 bases and the V segment lost 6 bases, leaving 14 bases of the junction unmatched. The CDR3, as DNA: TGTGCCAGCAGCCCTAGGGACAGGTCTTTGAGGGAGCAGTACTTC. Amino acids: CASSPRDRSLREQYF. Looking up the rest from reference TRBV28 and TRBJ2-7 gives the full variable domain: DVKVTQSSRYLVKRTGEKVFLECVQDMDHENMFWYRQDPGLGLRLIYFSYDVKMKEKGDIPEGYSVSREKKERFSLILESASTNQTSMYLCASSPRDRSLREQYFGPGTRLTVT.

The chain is built from TRBV24-1 and TRBJ2-1, with 7 positions matching TRBD1. CDR1 is KGHDR and CDR2 is SFDVKD in the germline V gene. V dropped 7 bases and J dropped 6; count of bases not matched to a gene: 5. The CDR3 is 13 amino acids. The CDR3 DNA reads as TGTGCCACCAGCTCGGGACAGTCCAATGAGCAGTTCTTC. It translates to CATSSGQSNEQFF.

The table lists this clone with a count of one. The chain links TRBV6-1 to TRBJ1-2; tentative D call: TRBD1 (5 bases). V lost 3 bases to trimming and J lost 2 bases, with 16 bases between them. The CDR3 consists of 16 residues. In germline, CDR1 is MNHNS, CDR2 SASEGT. CDR3 region: CASSDGEVAGNYGYTF. In nucleotides, the CDR3 is TGTGCCAGCAGTGACGGGGAGGTGGCAGGGAACTATGGCTACACCTTC.

V is TRBV6-2 or TRBV6-3 and J is TRBJ1-2, with D perhaps matching TRBD1 (5 bases). Germline CDR1 is MNHEY and CDR2 is SVGEGT. Trimming removed 2 bases at V and 7 bases at J, with 11 bases between. The CDR3 covers 13 residues. CDR3 nucleotides: TGTGCCAGCAGTTACGGCAGGGTCGGTGGCTACACCTTC. Translated, it gives CASSYGRVGGYTF.

In its sample, this clone was seen a few times. The chain links TRBV27 to TRBJ2-3; tentatively, D is TRBD1 (6 bases). The CDR3 is made up of 15 amino acids. V lost 6 bases to trimming and J lost 2 bases, with 15 bases between them. Looked up from germline, CDR1 is MNHEY and CDR2 is SMNVEV (reference sequence). CDR3 DNA: TGTGCCAGCAGGCGCAGGGGAGACCCCACAGATACGCAGTATTTT. It encodes CASRRRGDPTDTQYF.